This T cell receptor beta chain comes out of a study of cytomegalovirus exposure and HLA in healthy donors. Study details: An earlier analysis identified fewer than 130 million unique TCR beta sequences in about 200 million T cells. Study-level findings and limits: An ancestry cluster, one associated with Asian ancestry, reportedly showed fewer N-insertions than the roughly 670-donor mean in a later analysis. Testing in vitro showed three CMV-associated chains specific for CMV antigens. The authors reported that TCR beta sequences could predict HLA-A and HLA-B alleles. These predictions were accurate for most subjects in the first cohort.

The PCR ran on 60 Vbeta and 13 Jbeta primers. The repertoire was sequenced with immunoSEQ multiplex PCR; TCRdb's copy has only in-frame clones and lacks some. In the table there are about 80,000 clones, 62% of which are singletons. As concerns this clone: Its target is not known.

Sequencing was performed on PBMCs. This TCR derives from a male donor in good health and CMV-seropositive.

CDR3 residues: CASSQEKAPTGELFF. CDR3 coding DNA: TGTGCCAGCAGCCAAGAGAAAGCGCCGACCGGGGAGCTGTTTTTT. This chain links TRBV4-2 with TRBJ2-2; D gene uncertain. Trimming removed 0 bases from V and 5 bases from J, with 10 bases in between. Germline-derived CDR1 and CDR2 are LGHNA and YNFKEQ. The CDR3 extends over 15 amino acids.